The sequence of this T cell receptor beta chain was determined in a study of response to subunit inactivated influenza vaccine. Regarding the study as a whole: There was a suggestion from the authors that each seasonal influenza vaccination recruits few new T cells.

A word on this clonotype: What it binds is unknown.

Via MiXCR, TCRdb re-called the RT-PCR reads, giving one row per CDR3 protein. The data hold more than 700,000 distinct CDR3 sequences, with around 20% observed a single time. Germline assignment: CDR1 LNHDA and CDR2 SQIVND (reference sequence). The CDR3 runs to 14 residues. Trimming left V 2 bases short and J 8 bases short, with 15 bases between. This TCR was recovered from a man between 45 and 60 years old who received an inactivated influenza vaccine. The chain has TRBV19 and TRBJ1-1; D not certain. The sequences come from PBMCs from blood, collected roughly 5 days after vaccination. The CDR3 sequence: CASSIRHTVGEAFF. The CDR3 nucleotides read TGTGCCAGTAGTATACGCCACACGGTCGGGGAAGCTTTCTTT.